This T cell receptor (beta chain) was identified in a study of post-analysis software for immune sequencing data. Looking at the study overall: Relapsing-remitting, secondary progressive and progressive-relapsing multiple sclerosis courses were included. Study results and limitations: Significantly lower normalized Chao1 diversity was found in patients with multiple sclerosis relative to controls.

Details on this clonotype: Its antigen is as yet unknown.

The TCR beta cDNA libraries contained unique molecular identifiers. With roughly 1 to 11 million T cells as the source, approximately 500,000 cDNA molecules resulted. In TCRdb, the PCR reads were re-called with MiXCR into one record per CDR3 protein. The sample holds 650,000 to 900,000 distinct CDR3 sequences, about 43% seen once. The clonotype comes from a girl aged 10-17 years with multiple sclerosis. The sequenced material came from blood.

Written as DNA, the CDR3 is TGTGCCAGCAGCTCTAGCGGGCCCTGGGAGGGGGCCAAAAACATTCAGTACTTC. Translation gives CASSSSGPWEGAKNIQYF. V usage is TRBV7-2 and J usage is TRBJ2-4; TRBD2 agrees at 8 bases. The germline V gene has CDR1 SGHTA and CDR2 FQGNSA. This CDR3 region has 18 residues. Trimming cost V 4 bases and J 1 base; bases outside gene matches: 12. Full variable domain (missing parts from reference TRBV7-2 and TRBJ2-4): GAGVSQSPSNKVTEKGKDVELRCDPISGHTALYWYRQSLGQGLEFLIYFQGNSAPDKSGLPSDRFSAERTGGSVSTLTIQRTQQEDSAVYLCASSSSGPWEGAKNIQYFGAGTRLSVL.